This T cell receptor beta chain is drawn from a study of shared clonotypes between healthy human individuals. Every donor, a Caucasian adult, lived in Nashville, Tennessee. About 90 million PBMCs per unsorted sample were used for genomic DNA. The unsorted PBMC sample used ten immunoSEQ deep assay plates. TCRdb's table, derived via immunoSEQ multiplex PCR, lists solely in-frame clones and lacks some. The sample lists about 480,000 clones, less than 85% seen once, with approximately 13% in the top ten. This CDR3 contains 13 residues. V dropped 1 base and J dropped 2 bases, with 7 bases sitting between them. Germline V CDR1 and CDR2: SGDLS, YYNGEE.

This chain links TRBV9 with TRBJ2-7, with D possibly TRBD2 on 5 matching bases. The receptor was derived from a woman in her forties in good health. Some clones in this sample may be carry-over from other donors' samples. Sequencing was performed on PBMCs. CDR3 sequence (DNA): TGTGCCAGCAGCGTAAGTAGCGCCTACGAGCAGTACTTC. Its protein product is CASSVSSAYEQYF.